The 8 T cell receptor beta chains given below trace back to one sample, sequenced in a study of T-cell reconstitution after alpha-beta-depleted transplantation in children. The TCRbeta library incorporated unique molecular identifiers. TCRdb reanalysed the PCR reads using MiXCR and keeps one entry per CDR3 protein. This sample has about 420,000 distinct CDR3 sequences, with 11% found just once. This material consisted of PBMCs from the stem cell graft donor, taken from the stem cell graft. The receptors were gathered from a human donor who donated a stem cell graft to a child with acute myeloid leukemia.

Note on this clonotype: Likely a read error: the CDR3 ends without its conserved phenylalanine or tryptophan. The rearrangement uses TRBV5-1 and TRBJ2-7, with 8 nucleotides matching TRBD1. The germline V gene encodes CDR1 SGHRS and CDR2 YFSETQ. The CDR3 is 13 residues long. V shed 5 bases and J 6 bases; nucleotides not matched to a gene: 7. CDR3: CASSSGQGGEQYL. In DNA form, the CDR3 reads TGCGCCAGCAGTTCCGGACAGGGCGGCGAGCAGTACCTC.

The CDR3 spells CASSYSIGSADTQYF. CDR3 DNA: TGTGCCAGCAGTTACTCGATAGGTTCTGCAGATACGCAGTATTTT. V gene TRBV6-5 combines with J gene TRBJ2-3; D not resolved. The V gene lost 0 bases and the J gene lost 4 bases, with 11 bases spanning the gap. Germline assignment: CDR1 MNHEY and CDR2 SVGAGI. The CDR3 has 15 residues.

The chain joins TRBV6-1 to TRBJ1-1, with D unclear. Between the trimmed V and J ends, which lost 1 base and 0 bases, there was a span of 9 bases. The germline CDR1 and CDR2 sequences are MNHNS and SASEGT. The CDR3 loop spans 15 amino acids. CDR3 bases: TGTGCCAGCAGTGAAGACGTGTTCATGAACACTGAAGCTTTCTTT. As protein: CASSEDVFMNTEAFF.

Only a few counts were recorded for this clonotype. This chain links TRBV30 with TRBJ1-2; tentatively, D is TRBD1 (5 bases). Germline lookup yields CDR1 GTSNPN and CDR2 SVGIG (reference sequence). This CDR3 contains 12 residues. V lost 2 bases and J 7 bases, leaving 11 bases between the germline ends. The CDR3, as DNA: TGTGCCTGGAGTTTCACAGGTTCTGGCTACACCTTC. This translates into CAWSFTGSGYTF.

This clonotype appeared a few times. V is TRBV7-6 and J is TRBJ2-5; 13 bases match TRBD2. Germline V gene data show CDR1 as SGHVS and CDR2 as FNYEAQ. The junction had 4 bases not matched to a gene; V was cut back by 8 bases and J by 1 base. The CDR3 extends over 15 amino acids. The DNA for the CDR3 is TGTGCCAGCTCGCGACTAGCGGGGGGCCAAGAGACCCAGTACTTC. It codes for CASSRLAGGQETQYF.

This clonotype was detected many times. CDR3 in amino acids: CASSQVFRGTEAFF. The DNA of the CDR3 is TGCGCCAGCAGCCAAGTCTTCCGAGGTACTGAAGCTTTCTTT. V gene TRBV4-1 combines with J gene TRBJ1-1; no firm D call. The CDR3 consists of 14 residues. CDR1 and CDR2 (germline): MGHRA, YSYEKL. With 1 base removed from V and 5 bases from J, the gap between germline ends came to 11 bases.

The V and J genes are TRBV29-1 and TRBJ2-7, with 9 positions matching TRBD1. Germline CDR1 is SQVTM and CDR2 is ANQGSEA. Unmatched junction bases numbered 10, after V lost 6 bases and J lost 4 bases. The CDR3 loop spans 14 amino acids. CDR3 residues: CSVLQGARGYEQYV. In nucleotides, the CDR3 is TGCAGCGTCCTACAGGGGGCGCGGGGTTACGAGCAGTACGTC.

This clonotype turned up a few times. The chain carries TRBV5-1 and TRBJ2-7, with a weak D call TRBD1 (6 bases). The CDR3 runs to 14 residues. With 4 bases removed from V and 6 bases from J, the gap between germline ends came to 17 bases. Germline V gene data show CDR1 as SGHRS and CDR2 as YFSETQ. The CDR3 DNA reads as TGCGCCAGCAGCCAGGGACACGGCGAAGCCGAGCAGTACTTC. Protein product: CASSQGHGEAEQYF. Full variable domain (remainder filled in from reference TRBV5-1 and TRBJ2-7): KAGVTQTPRYLIKTRGQQVTLSCSPISGHRSVSWYQQTPGQGLQFLFEYFSETQRNKGNFPGRFSGRQFSNSRSEMNVSTLELGDSALYLCASSQGHGEAEQYFGPGTRLTVT.